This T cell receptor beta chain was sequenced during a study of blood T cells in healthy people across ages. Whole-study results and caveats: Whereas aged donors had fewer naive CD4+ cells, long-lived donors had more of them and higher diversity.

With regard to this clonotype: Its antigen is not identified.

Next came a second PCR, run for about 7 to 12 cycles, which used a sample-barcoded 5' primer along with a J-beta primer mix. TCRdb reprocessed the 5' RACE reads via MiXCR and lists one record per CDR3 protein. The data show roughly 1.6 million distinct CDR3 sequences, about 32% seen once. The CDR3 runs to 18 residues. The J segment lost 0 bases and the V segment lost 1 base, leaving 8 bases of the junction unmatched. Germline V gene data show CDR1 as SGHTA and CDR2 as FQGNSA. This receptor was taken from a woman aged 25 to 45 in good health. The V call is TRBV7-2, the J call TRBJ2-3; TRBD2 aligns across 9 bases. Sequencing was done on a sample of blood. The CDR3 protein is CASSLGAGGLGSTDTQYF. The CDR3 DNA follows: TGTGCCAGCAGCTTAGGAGCGGGGGGCCTTGGGAGCACAGATACGCAGTATTTT. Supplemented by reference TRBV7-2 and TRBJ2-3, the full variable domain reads GAGVSQSPSNKVTEKGKDVELRCDPISGHTALYWYRQSLGQGLEFLIYFQGNSAPDKSGLPSDRFSAERTGGSVSTLTIQRTQQEDSAVYLCASSLGAGGLGSTDTQYFGPGTRLTVL.